The next 12 T cell receptor beta chains were all read from a single sample in a study of blood T cell repertoires in COVID-19. Method: immunoSEQ multiplex PCR; TCRdb's copy keeps in-frame clones and lacks some. The sample has about 29,000 clones; approximately 80% are singletons. The sequencing sample was made of peripheral blood. Source of these receptors: a woman in her seventies with acute or convalescent COVID-19.

CDR3 nucleotide sequence: TGTGCCAGCAGCCGGCAAGACAGGGTGGCGTCCTACGAGCAGTACTTC. Translation: CASSRQDRVASYEQYF. The rearrangement joins TRBV7-6 to TRBJ2-7, with 7 bases lining up with TRBD1. Germline CDR1 is SGHVS and CDR2 is FNYEAQ. Germline trimming cut 5 bases from V and 1 base from J; bases unmatched to any gene: 11. There are 16 residues in the CDR3. Variable domain in full (rest from reference TRBV7-6 and TRBJ2-7): GAGVSQSPRYKVTKRGQDVALRCDPISGHVSLYWYRQALGQGPEFLTYFNYEAQQDKSGLPNDRFSAERPEGSISTLTIQRTEQRDSAMYRCASSRQDRVASYEQYFGPGTRLTVT.

This CDR3 is CASSTTANYGYTF. DNA of the CDR3: TGTGCCAGCAGTACGACAGCCAACTATGGCTACACCTTC. The J gene is TRBJ1-2, the V gene TRBV28; tentatively, D is TRBD1 (5 bases). V lost 5 bases, J lost 2 bases, and 9 bases lay in between. This CDR3 spans 13 amino acids. Germline values: CDR1 MDHEN, CDR2 SYDVKM.

This chain joins TRBV7-3 and TRBJ2-2; D may be TRBD1 (5 bases). The V gene lost 1 base and the J gene lost 1 base, with 10 bases spanning the gap. Germline-derived CDR1 and CDR2 are SGHTA and FQGTGA. This CDR3 has 16 amino acids. The CDR3 DNA is TGTGCCAGCAGCTTAAGGGGCTCAATGAACACCGGGGAGCTGTTTTTT. It codes for CASSLRGSMNTGELFF. The full variable domain, completed using reference TRBV7-3 and TRBJ2-2, is GAGVSQTPSNKVTEKGKYVELRCDPISGHTALYWYRQSLGQGPEFLIYFQGTGAADDSGLPNDRFFAVRPEGSVSTLKIQRTERGDSAVYLCASSLRGSMNTGELFFGEGSRLTVL.

The rearrangement uses TRBV2 and TRBJ1-6; tentatively, D is TRBD1 (6 bases). Between the trimmed V and J ends, which lost 5 bases and 8 bases, there was a span of 7 bases. This CDR3 contains 12 residues. Germline-derived CDR1 and CDR2 are SNHLY and FYNNEI. The CDR3 reads CASSSGDSPLHF. Here the CDR3 DNA reads TGTGCCAGCAGTTCAGGGGATTCACCCCTCCACTTT.

The table lists this clone with a few counts. The V gene is TRBV7-2, the J gene TRBJ1-5; D not certain. The V gene lost 5 bases and the J gene lost 1 base, with 6 bases spanning the gap. Germline V CDR1 and CDR2: SGHTA, FQGNSA. CDR3 length: 13 amino acids. CDR3 sequence: CASSTRSNQPQHF. The CDR3, as DNA: TGTGCCAGCAGCACCCGGAGCAATCAGCCCCAGCATTTT.

This chain uses TRBV5-6 with TRBJ1-6; 8 bases align to TRBD1. V shed 4 bases and J 10 bases; nucleotides not matched to a gene: 16. CDR3 size: 17 residues. In germline, CDR1 is SGHDT, CDR2 YYEEEE. The CDR3 is CASSVDPDRAGASPLHF. CDR3 in DNA: TGTGCCAGCAGCGTTGACCCGGACAGGGCGGGGGCATCACCCCTCCACTTT.

This clone was recorded once. J is TRBJ2-5 and V is TRBV24-1, with 8 bases matching TRBD2. The V gene's germline CDR1 is KGHDR and CDR2 SFDVKD. Germline trimming cut 1 base from V and 5 bases from J; bases unmatched to any gene: 5. The CDR3 has 15 amino acids. CDR3 amino acids: CATSDFGGAVETQYF. The CDR3 nucleotides are TGTGCCACCAGTGATTTCGGGGGGGCGGTTGAGACCCAGTACTTC.

This chain's CDR3 is CASGPGVSEQFF. The CDR3 DNA reads TGTGCCAGTGGACCGGGAGTAAGTGAGCAGTTCTTC. The chain carries TRBV19 and TRBJ2-1, with a tentative D call TRBD2 (6 bases). CDR3 length: 12 amino acids. The germline V and J ends were trimmed by 8 bases and 9 bases, with 14 bases remaining between them. The germline V gene has CDR1 LNHDA and CDR2 SQIVND (reference sequence).

The genes are TRBV6-1 and TRBJ2-3; D may be TRBD1 (5 bases). Germline-derived CDR1 and CDR2 are MNHNS and SASEGT. The V gene lost 3 bases and the J gene lost 1 base, with 23 bases spanning the gap. The CDR3 consists of 19 residues. DNA for the CDR3: TGTGCCAGCAGTGAGGCCTCTCCGAACAGGTTCCCTGGCACAGATACGCAGTATTTT. Protein: CASSEASPNRFPGTDTQYF.

The V gene is TRBV28, the J gene TRBJ1-4; TRBD1 matches 8 bases. The V and J ends lost 4 bases and 2 bases, in that order; junction bases with no gene match: 15. CDR1 is MDHEN and CDR2 is SYDVKM in the germline V gene. There are 19 residues in the CDR3. The CDR3 region has the DNA TGTGCCAGCAGTTCCCCCTTCGGACAGGGAGCATCGACTAATGAAAAACTGTTTTTT. This sequence encodes CASSSPFGQGASTNEKLFF.

The chain links TRBV27 to TRBJ1-1; 7 positions agree with TRBD1. Germline V gene sequence: CDR1 MNHEY, CDR2 SMNVEV (reference sequence). The length of the CDR3 is 15 residues. V shed 6 bases and J 8 bases; nucleotides not matched to a gene: 15. This chain's CDR3 is CASRVRGPQGLEAFF. CDR3 in DNA: TGTGCCAGCAGAGTAAGGGGGCCCCAGGGGTTGGAAGCTTTCTTT.

The chain employs TRBV2 and TRBJ1-4, with 9 bases aligning to TRBD1. The junction had 2 bases not matched to a gene; V was cut back by 4 bases and J by 5 bases. Germline CDR1 is SNHLY and CDR2 is FYNNEI. The CDR3 is made up of 14 amino acids. The CDR3 bases are TGTGCCAGCAGTGCAGGGACAGGGAATGAAAAACTGTTTTTT. The encoded protein is CASSAGTGNEKLFF.